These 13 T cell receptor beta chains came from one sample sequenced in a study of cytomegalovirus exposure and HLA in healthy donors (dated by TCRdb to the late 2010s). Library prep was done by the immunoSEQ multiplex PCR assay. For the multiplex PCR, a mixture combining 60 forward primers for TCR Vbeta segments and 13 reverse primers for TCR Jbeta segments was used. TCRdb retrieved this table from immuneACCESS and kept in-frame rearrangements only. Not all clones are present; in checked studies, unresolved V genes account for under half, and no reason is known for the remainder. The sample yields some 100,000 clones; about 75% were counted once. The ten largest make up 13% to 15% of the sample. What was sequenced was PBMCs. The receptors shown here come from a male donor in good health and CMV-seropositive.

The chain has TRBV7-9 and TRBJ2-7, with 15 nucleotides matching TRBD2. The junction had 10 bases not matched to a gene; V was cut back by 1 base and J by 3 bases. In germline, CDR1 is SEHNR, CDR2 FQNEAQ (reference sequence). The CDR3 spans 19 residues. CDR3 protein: CASSLGPVGTSGGNYEQYF. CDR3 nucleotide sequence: TGTGCCAGCAGCTTAGGACCTGTAGGGACTAGCGGGGGGAACTACGAGCAGTACTTC.

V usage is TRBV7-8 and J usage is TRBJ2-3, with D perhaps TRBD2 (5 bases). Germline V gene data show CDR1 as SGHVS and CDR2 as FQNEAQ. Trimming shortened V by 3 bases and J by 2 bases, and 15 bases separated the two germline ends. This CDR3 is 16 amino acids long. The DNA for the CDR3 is TGTGCCAGCAGCTTTCCCGACGGGATACTCACAGATACGCAGTATTTT. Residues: CASSFPDGILTDTQYF.

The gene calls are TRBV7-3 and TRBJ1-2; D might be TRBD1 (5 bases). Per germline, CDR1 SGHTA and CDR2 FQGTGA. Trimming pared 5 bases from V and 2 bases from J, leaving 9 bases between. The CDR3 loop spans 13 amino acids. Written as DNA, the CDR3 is TGTGCCAGCAGCCTTGGGGCAAACTATGGCTACACCTTC. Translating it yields CASSLGANYGYTF. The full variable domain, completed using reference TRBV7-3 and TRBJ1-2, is GAGVSQTPSNKVTEKGKYVELRCDPISGHTALYWYRQSLGQGPEFLIYFQGTGAADDSGLPNDRFFAVRPEGSVSTLKIQRTERGDSAVYLCASSLGANYGYTFGSGTRLTVV.

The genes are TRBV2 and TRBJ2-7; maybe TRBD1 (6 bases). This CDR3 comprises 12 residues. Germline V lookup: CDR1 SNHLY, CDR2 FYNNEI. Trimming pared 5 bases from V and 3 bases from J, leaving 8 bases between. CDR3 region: CASSKDSYEQYF. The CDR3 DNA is TGTGCCAGCAGTAAGGACAGCTACGAGCAGTACTTC.

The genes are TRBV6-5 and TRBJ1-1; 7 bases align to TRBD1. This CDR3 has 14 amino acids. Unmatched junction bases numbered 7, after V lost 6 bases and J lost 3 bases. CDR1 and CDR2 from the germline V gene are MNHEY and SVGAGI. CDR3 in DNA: TGTGCCAGCAGCTCGACAGGGTTGGACACTGAAGCTTTCTTT. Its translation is CASSSTGLDTEAFF.

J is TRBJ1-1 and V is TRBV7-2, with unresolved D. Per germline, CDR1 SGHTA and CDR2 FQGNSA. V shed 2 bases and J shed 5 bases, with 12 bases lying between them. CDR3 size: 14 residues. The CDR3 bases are TGTGCCAGCAGCTTATCCCATAGGAGGACTGAAGCTTTCTTT. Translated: CASSLSHRRTEAFF.

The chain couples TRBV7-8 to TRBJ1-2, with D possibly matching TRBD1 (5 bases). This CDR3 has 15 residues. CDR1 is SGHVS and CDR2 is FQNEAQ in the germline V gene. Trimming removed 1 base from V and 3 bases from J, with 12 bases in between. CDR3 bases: TGTGCCAGCAGCTTAGGAGGCAGGGTAGACTATGGCTACACCTTC. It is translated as CASSLGGRVDYGYTF.

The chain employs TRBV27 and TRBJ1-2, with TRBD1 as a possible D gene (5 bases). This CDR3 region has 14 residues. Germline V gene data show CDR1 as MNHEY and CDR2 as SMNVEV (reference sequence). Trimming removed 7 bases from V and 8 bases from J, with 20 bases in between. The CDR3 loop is CASTPDRHGHGYTF. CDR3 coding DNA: TGTGCCAGCACTCCCGACAGACATGGGCACGGCTACACCTTC.

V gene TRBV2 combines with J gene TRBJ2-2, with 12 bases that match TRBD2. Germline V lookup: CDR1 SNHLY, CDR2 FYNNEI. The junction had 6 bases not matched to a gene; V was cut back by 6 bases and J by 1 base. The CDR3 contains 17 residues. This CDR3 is CASRATSGGRNTGELFF. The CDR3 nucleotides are TGTGCCAGCAGGGCGACTAGCGGGGGTCGGAACACCGGGGAGCTGTTTTTT.

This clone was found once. The CDR3 sequence: CASSSDGSGGYRYEQYF. The CDR3 DNA reads TGTGCCAGCAGCTCGGATGGTAGCGGGGGTTATCGTTACGAGCAGTACTTC. This chain joins TRBV5-6 and TRBJ2-7; 9 bases are a match to TRBD2. Per germline, CDR1 SGHDT and CDR2 YYEEEE. This CDR3 is built from 17 residues. Losses at the gene ends were 3 bases for V and 4 bases for J; bases not matched to a gene: 14. Drawing the rest from reference TRBV5-6 and TRBJ2-7, the complete variable domain is DAGVTQSPTHLIKTRGQQVTLRCSPKSGHDTVSWYQQALGQGPQFIFQYYEEEERQRGNFPDRFSGHQFPNYSSELNVNALLLGDSALYLCASSSDGSGGYRYEQYFGPGTRLTVT.

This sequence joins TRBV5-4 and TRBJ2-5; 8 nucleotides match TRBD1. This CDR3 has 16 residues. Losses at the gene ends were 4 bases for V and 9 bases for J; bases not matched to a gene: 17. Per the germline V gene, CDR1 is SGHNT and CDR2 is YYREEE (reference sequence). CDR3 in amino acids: CASSLGGTGLRGPQYF. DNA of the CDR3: TGTGCCAGCAGCCTTGGGGGGACCGGCCTCAGGGGGCCCCAGTACTTC.

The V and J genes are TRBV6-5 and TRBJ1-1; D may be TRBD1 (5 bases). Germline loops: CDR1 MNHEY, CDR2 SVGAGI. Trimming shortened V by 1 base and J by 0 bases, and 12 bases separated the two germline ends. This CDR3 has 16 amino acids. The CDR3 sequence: CASSYLGLPLNTEAFF. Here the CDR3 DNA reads TGTGCCAGCAGTTACTTGGGACTCCCCCTGAACACTGAAGCTTTCTTT.

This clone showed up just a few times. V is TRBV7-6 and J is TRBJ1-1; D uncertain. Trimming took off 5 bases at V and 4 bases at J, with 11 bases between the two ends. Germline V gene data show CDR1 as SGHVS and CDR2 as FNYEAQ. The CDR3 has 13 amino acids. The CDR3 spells CASSPASVTEAFF. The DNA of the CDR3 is TGTGCCAGCAGCCCCGCTTCAGTCACTGAAGCTTTCTTT.